This TCR beta chain was profiled in a study of blood T cell repertoires in COVID-19. Study context: Collection of acute and convalescent COVID-19 samples took place in the United States, Italy and Spain.

The CDR3 extends over 15 amino acids. Trimming pared 3 bases from V and 1 base from J, leaving 12 bases between. CDR1 is MNHNS and CDR2 is SASEGT in the germline V gene. Sequencing was performed with immunoSEQ multiplex PCR; in TCRdb, only in-frame clones are kept and a portion is missing. The data contain some 180,000 clones, over 75% of them seen just once; the ten biggest clones take up roughly 0.56%. This clonotype was obtained from a man in his fifties or sixties with acute or convalescent COVID-19. The sequenced sample consisted of peripheral blood. The genes are TRBV6-1 and TRBJ2-5, with a possible D match to TRBD2 (5 bases). CDR3 DNA sequence: TGTGCCAGCAGTGACACTAGACTCGCCCAAGAGACCCAGTACTTC. It yields the protein CASSDTRLAQETQYF.